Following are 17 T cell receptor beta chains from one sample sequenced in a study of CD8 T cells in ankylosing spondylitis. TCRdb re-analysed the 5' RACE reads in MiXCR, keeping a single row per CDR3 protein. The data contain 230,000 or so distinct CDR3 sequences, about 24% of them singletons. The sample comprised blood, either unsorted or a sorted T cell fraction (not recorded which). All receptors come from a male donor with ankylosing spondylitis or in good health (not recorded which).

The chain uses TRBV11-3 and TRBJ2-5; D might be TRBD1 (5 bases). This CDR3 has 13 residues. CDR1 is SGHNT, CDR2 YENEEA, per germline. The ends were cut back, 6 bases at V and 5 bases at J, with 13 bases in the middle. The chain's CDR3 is CASSLNPGETQYF. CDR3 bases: TGTGCCAGCAGTTTGAACCCAGGGGAGACCCAGTACTTC.

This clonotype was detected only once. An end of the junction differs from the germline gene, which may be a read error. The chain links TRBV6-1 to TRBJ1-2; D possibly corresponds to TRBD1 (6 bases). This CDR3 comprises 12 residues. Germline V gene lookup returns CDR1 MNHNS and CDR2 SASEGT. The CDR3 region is CAGSVGGHGYTF. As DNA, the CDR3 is TGTGCCGGCAGTGTTGGGGGGCATGGCTACACCTTC.

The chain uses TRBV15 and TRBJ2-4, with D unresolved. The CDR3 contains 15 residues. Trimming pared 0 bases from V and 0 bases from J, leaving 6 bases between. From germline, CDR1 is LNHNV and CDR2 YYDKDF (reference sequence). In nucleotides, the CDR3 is TGTGCCACCAGCAGAGATGATGGAGCCAAAAACATTCAGTACTTC. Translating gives CATSRDDGAKNIQYF.

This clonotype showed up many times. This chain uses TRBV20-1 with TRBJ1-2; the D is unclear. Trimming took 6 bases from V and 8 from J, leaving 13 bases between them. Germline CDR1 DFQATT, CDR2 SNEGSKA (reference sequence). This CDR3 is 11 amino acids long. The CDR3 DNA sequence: TGCAGTGCACTACGACCGGAGGGCTACACCTTC. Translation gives CSALRPEGYTF.

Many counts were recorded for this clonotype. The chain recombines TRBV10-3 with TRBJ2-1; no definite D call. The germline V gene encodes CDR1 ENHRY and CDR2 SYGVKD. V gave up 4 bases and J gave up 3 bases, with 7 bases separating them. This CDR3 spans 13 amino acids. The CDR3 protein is CAISVVVYNEQFF. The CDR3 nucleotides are TGTGCCATCAGTGTGGTGGTCTACAATGAGCAGTTCTTC.

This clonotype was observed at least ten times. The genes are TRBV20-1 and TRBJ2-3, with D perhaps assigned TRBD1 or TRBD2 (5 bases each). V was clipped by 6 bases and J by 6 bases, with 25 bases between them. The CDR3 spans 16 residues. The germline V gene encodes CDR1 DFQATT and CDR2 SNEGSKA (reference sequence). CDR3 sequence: CSAPSVGPGTRDTQYF. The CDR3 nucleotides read TGCAGTGCCCCGTCGGTGGGACCGGGCACCCGCGATACGCAGTATTTT.

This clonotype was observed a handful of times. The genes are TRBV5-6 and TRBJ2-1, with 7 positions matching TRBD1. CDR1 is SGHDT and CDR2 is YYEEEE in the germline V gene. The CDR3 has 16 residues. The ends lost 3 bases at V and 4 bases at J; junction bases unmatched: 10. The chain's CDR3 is CASSSGRDSFYNEQFF. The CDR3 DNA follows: TGTGCCAGCAGCTCAGGCCGGGACAGTTTTTACAATGAGCAGTTCTTC.

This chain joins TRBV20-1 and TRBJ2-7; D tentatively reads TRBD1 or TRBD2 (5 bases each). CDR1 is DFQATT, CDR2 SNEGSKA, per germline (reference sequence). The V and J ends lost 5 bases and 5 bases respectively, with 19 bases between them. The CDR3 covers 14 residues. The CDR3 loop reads CSAPKGRVINEQYF. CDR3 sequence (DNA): TGCAGTGCTCCAAAGGGACGAGTGATTAACGAGCAGTACTTC.

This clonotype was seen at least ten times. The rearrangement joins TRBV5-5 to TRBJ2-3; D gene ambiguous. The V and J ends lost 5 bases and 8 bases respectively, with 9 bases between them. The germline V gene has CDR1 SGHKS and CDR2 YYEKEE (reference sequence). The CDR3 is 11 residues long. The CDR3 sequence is CASRLLGTQYF. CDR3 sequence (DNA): TGTGCCAGCAGATTGTTGGGTACGCAGTATTTT.

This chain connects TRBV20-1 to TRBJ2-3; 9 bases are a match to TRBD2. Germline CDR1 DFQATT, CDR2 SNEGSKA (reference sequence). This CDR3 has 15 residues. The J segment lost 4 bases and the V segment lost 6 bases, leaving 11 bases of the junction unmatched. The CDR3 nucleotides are TGCAGTGCGGAAACCGGGACTAGCAAATCAGATACGCAGTATTTT. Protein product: CSAETGTSKSDTQYF.

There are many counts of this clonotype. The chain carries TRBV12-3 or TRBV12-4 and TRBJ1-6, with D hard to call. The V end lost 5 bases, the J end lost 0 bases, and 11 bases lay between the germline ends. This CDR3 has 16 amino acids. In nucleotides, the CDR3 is TGTGCCAGCAGTCGAGAGAGGAGCTCCTATAATTCACCCCTCCACTTT. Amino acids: CASSRERSSYNSPLHF.

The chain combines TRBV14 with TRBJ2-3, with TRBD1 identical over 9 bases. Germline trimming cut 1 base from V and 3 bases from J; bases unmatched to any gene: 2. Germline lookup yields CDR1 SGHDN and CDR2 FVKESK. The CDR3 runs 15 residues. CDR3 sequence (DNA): TGTGCCAGCAGCCAAGCCGGACAGGGGACAGATACGCAGTATTTT. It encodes CASSQAGQGTDTQYF.

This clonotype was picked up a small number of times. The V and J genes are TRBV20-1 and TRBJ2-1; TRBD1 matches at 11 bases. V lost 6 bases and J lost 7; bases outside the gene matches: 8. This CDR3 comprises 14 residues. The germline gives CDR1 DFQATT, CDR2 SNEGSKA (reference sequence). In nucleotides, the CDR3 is TGCAGTGCGAGCGGGACAGGGGGATGGAATGAGCAGTTCTTC. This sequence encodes CSASGTGGWNEQFF.

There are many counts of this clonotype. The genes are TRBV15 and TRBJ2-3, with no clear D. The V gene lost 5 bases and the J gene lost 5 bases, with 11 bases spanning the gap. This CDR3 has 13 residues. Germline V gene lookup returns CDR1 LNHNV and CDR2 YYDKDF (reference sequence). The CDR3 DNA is TGTGCCACCAGCCCTCCCCAGATAGATACGCAGTATTTT. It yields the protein CATSPPQIDTQYF.

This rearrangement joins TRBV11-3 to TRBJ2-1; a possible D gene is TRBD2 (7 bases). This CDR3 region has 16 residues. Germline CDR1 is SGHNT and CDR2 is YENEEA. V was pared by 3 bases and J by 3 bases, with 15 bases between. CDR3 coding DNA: TGTGCCAGCAGCTTGGTTGGACTAGGGGGCTACAATGAGCAGTTCTTC. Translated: CASSLVGLGGYNEQFF.

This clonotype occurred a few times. CDR3 DNA: TGCGCCAGCAGTGAAGGGCATCAGCCCCAGCATTTT. Amino acids: CASSEGHQPQHF. The rearrangement uses TRBV10-1 and TRBJ1-5; no definite D call. The V end lost 3 bases, the J end lost 5 bases, and 5 bases lay between the germline ends. Germline CDR1 reads WNHNN; CDR2 reads SYGVQD (reference sequence). The CDR3 contains 12 residues.

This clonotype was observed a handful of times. The CDR3: CSVLRGYEQYF. As DNA, the CDR3 is TGCAGCGTTCTCAGGGGTTACGAGCAGTACTTC. This chain links TRBV29-1 with TRBJ2-7, with a weak D call TRBD1 (6 bases). Per the germline V gene, CDR1 is SQVTM and CDR2 is ANQGSEA. This CDR3 is built from 11 residues. The V end was cut by 5 bases, the J end by 4 bases, with 9 bases between.